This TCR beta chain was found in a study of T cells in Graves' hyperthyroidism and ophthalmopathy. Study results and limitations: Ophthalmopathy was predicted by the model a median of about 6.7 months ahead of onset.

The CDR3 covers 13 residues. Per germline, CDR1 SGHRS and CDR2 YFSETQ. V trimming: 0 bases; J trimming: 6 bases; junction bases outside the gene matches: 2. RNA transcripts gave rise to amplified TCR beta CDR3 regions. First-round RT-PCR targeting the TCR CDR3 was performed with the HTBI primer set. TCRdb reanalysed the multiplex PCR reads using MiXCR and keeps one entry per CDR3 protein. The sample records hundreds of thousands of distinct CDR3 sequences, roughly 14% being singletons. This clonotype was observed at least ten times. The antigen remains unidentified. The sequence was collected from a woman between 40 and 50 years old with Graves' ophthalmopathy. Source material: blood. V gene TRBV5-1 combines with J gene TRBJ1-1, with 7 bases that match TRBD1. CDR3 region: CASSLGRGAEAFF. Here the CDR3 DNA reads TGCGCCAGCAGCTTGGGCAGGGGGGCTGAAGCTTTCTTT.